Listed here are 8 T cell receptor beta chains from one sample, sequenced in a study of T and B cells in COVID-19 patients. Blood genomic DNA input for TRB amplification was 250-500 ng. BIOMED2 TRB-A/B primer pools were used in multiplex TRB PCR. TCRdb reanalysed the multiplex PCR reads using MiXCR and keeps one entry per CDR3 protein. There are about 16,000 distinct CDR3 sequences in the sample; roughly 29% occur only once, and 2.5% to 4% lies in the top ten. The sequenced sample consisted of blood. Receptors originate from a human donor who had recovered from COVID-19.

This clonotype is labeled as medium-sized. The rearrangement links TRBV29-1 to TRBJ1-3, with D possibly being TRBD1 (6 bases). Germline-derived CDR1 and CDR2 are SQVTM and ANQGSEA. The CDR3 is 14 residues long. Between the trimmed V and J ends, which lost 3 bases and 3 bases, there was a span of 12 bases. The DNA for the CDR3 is TGCAGCGTTGATATACAGGGTGGTGGAAACACCATATATTTT. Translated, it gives CSVDIQGGGNTIYF.

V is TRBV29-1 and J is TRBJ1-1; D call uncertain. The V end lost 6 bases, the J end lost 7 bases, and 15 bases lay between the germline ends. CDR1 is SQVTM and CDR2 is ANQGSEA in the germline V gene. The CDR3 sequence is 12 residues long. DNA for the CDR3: TGCAGCGTCTCCGAAGGAAAGGGTGAAGCTTTCTTT. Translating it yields CSVSEGKGEAFF.

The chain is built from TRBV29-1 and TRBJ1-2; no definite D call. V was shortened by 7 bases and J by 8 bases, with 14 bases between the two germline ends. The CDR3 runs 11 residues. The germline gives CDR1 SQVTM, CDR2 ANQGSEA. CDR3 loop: CSARSSGGYTF. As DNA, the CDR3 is TGCAGCGCCCGGTCTAGCGGGGGCTACACCTTC.

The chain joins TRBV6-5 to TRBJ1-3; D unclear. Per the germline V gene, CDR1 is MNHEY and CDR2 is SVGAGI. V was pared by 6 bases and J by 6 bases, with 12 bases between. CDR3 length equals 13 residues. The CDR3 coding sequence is TGTGCCAGCAGCCTAGCACCTCAAAACACCATATATTTT. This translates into CASSLAPQNTIYF.

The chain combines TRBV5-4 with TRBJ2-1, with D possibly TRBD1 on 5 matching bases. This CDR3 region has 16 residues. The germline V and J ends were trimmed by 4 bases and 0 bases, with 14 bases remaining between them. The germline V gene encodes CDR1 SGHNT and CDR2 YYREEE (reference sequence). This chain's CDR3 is CASSLGHQSSYNEQFF. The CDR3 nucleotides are TGTGCCAGCAGCCTTGGACACCAAAGCTCCTACAATGAGCAGTTCTTC.

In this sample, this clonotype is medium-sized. CDR3 coding DNA: TGCAGCGTTGAGCGACAGGGACAATTAGCTTTCTTT. This sequence encodes CSVERQGQLAFF. This rearrangement joins TRBV29-1 to TRBJ1-1; TRBD1 agrees at 7 bases. J was trimmed by 10 bases and V by 3 bases; bases with no gene match: 8. The CDR3 consists of 12 residues. Germline-derived CDR1 and CDR2 are SQVTM and ANQGSEA.

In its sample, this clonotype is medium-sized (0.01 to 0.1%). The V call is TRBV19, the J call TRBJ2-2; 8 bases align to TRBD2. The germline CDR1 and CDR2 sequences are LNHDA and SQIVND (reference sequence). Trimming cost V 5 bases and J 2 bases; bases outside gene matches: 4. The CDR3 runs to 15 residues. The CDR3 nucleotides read TGTGCCAGTAGTCTCGGACTAGCTAACACCGGGGAGCTGTTTTTT. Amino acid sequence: CASSLGLANTGELFF.

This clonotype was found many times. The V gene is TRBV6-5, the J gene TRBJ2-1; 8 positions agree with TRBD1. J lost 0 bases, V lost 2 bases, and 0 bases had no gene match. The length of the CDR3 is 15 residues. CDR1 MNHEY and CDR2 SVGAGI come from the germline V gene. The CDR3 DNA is TGTGCCAGCAGTTACGGGACAGGCTCCTACAATGAGCAGTTCTTC. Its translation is CASSYGTGSYNEQFF.